The rows below give T cell receptor beta chains drawn from one sample of a study of blood T cell repertoires in COVID-19. Repertoires were generated with immunoSEQ multiplex PCR, while TCRdb's copy carries only in-frame clones and drops some. The table includes roughly 30,000 clones, roughly 87% detected once. The source material was peripheral blood. The receptor set was obtained from a human donor in a cohort sampled during active COVID-19. The donor label of this sample is uncertain. Each CDR3 is given with its conserved first and last residue. D genes are given only for firm matches. Rows give clone size only sometimes, using once, few, many, or a class for an expanded clone.

cdr3_nt	cdr3_aa	d_call	v_call	j_call	clone_size
TGCGCCAGCAGCAGAGCGGCAGCACAAGAGACCCAGTACTTC	CASSRAAAQETQYF	-	TRBV5-1	TRBJ2-5	once
TGCGCCAGCAGTCCCGGAGGGGAGCAGTACTTC	CASSPGGEQYF	-	TRBV5-1	TRBJ2-7	-
TGTGCCAGTAGTATATCCCCTCGCACTACGATCACGCAGTATTTT	CASSISPRTTITQYF	-	TRBV19	TRBJ2-3	-
TGTGCCAGCAGTGCCCGCGGGACAGGGATAGTCGACGAGCAGTACTTC	CASSARGTGIVDEQYF	TRBD1	TRBV6-1	TRBJ2-7	-
TGTGCCAGCAGCCCGAAACAGGGTTTCACCCTCCACTTT	CASSPKQGFTLHF	-	TRBV7-8	TRBJ1-6	-
TGTGCCAGCAGCTTGGACAGCCTCTCTGGAAACACCATATATTTT	CASSLDSLSGNTIYF	-	TRBV5-4	TRBJ1-3	few
TGTGCCATCAGCCCGGGACTGGCGAACACCGGGGAGCTGTTTTTT	CAISPGLANTGELFF	-	TRBV10-3	TRBJ2-2	-
TGTGCCAGCAGCCTTCCCCTACTAGCGGGGGGCACAGATACGCAGTATTTT	CASSLPLLAGGTDTQYF	TRBD2	TRBV3-1/TRBV3-2	TRBJ2-3	-
TGTGCCAGCAGTGGCGGACAGGGTATGAAGGGGTTCTTT	CASSGGQGMKGFF	TRBD1	TRBV28	TRBJ1-1	-
TGTGCCAGAAGCTTGTATCTGGGCCCGAGCTCCTACGAGCAGTACTTC	CARSLYLGPSSYEQYF	-	TRBV5-3	TRBJ2-7	once
TGTGCCAGCAGCATACAGGGGGTTAATTCACCCCTCCACTTT	CASSIQGVNSPLHF	TRBD1	TRBV5-4	TRBJ1-6	-
TGTGCCAGCAGTCCCGCTCGCAGGGGGAACACCGGGGAGCTGTTTTTT	CASSPARRGNTGELFF	-	TRBV27	TRBJ2-2	-
TGCGCCAGCAGTGAAGCAGGGAAAGGCTACACCTTC	CASSEAGKGYTF	-	TRBV10-1	TRBJ1-2	-
TGTGCCACCAGTGATTTCGGGAACACTGAAGCTTTCTTT	CATSDFGNTEAFF	-	TRBV24-1	TRBJ1-1	medium-sized
TGTGCCAGCAGCCAAGAGGGGGGTCAGCCCCAGCATTTT	CASSQEGGQPQHF	-	TRBV3-1/TRBV3-2	TRBJ1-5	-
TGTGCCAGCAACAAGGGGCACGAGCAGTACTTC	CASNKGHEQYF	-	TRBV11-3	TRBJ2-7	-
TGCAGCGGGGGACTAGCGGGGGCGACCAATGAGCAGTTCTTC	CSGGLAGATNEQFF	TRBD2	TRBV29-1	TRBJ2-1	-
TGTGCCAGCAGTGGGACAGGAGGTTCCCGTTACGAGCAGTACTTC	CASSGTGGSRYEQYF	TRBD1	TRBV11-1	TRBJ2-7	-
TGTGCCAGCAGCCAGGCCGGGGGCTCTGGAAACACCATATATTTT	CASSQAGGSGNTIYF	-	TRBV9	TRBJ1-3	-
TGTGCCAGCAGCCCTAGGGGGGGGAACACTGAAGCTTTCTTT	CASSPRGGNTEAFF	-	TRBV7-2	TRBJ1-1	-
TGTGCCAGCAGCCCGACGGACAGATTACAAAACATTCAGTACTTC	CASSPTDRLQNIQYF	-	TRBV9	TRBJ2-4	-
TGTGCCAGCAGCCCAGGACAGGTCATGTATAATGAGCAGTTCTTC	CASSPGQVMYNEQFF	TRBD1	TRBV7-3	TRBJ2-1	-
TGTGCCAGCAGTGAACAGGGCACGAACACCGGGGAGCTGTTTTTT	CASSEQGTNTGELFF	-	TRBV2	TRBJ2-2	-
TGTGCCAGTAGCCCACGGACAGGGGGCGCAGGTGGAAACACCATATATTTT	CASSPRTGGAGGNTIYF	TRBD1	TRBV19	TRBJ1-3	-
TGTGCCAGCAGCACCTCTAAGTCTTTGCTGAACACTGAAGCTTTCTTT	CASSTSKSLLNTEAFF	-	TRBV5-6	TRBJ1-1	-